The 17 T cell receptor beta chains presented below share a single source sample, sequenced in a study of blood T cell repertoires in COVID-19. Assay used: immunoSEQ multiplex PCR; TCRdb lists only in-frame clones, some missing. The data hold 220,000 or so clones, with 90% observed a single time. Sequencing input: PBMCs or T cells enriched from blood (not recorded which). The source is a man aged 25 to 40 who had been exposed to COVID-19.

The chain links TRBV12-3 or TRBV12-4 to TRBJ2-7, with D possibly being TRBD2 (6 bases). Trimming shortened V by 5 bases and J by 2 bases, and 10 bases separated the two germline ends. The CDR3 runs 13 residues. CDR3 region: CASSGDFTYEQYF. The CDR3 nucleotides are TGTGCCAGCAGTGGGGACTTCACCTACGAGCAGTACTTC.

CDR3 sequence reads: CASSQEALEASEAFF. CDR3 bases: TGTGCCAGCAGCCAAGAAGCCTTAGAGGCATCTGAAGCTTTCTTT. V gene TRBV4-2 combines with J gene TRBJ1-1; D unresolved. The V end was cut by 0 bases, the J end by 6 bases, with 14 bases between. The CDR3 spans 15 residues. Germline CDR1 reads LGHNA; CDR2 reads YNFKEQ.

V and J are TRBV3-1 (or the pseudogene TRBV3-2) and TRBJ2-1; 7 bases line up with TRBD1. CDR1 LGHDT and CDR2 YNNKEL come from the germline V gene (reference sequence). The length of the CDR3 is 17 residues. V shed 3 bases and J 5 bases; nucleotides not matched to a gene: 13. The CDR3 is CASSHRRGRDSDNEQFF. CDR3 in DNA: TGTGCCAGCAGCCACCGACGGGGCAGGGACAGCGACAATGAGCAGTTCTTC.

The J gene is TRBJ1-3, the V gene TRBV11-2; 8 bases fit TRBD1. The J segment lost 5 bases and the V segment lost 4 bases, leaving 7 bases of the junction unmatched. The CDR3 runs to 15 residues. The germline V gene has CDR1 SGHAT and CDR2 FQNNGV. CDR3 sequence reads: CASSSLGQGRNTIYF. For the CDR3, the DNA is TGTGCCAGCAGCTCATTAGGACAGGGCCGAAACACCATATATTTT.

The chain recombines TRBV4-2 with TRBJ2-1, with TRBD2 matching 7 bases. CDR1 is LGHNA, CDR2 YNFKEQ, per germline. J was trimmed by 6 bases and V by 1 base; bases with no gene match: 15. The CDR3 extends over 18 amino acids. DNA for the CDR3: TGTGCCAGCAGCCAAGGGGGGGAGGGGTTTTATGGGTCCAATGAGCAGTTCTTC. Translated, it gives CASSQGGEGFYGSNEQFF.

This chain uses TRBV5-4 with TRBJ2-2; 9 nucleotides agree with TRBD1. CDR3 length equals 16 residues. The ends lost 5 bases at V and 7 bases at J; junction bases unmatched: 12. CDR1 is SGHNT and CDR2 is YYREEE in the germline V gene (reference sequence). The CDR3 DNA reads TGTGCCAGCAGTCCTACAGGGGGCACTTTCGGCGGGGAGCTGTTTTTT. Its protein is CASSPTGGTFGGELFF.

A single count supports this clone. The V and J genes are TRBV9 and TRBJ2-7, with unresolved D. The CDR3 extends over 15 amino acids. The V and J ends lost 0 bases and 0 bases respectively, with 10 bases between them. Germline V gene data show CDR1 as SGDLS and CDR2 as YYNGEE. The CDR3 region is CASSVDVGLSYEQYF. CDR3 nucleotide sequence: TGTGCCAGCAGCGTAGATGTGGGCCTCTCCTACGAGCAGTACTTC.

This chain connects TRBV6-5 to TRBJ2-2; D possibly corresponds to TRBD2 (6 bases). Germline V lookup: CDR1 MNHEY, CDR2 SVGAGI. Trimming removed 10 bases from V and 5 bases from J, with 17 bases in between. The CDR3 sequence is 14 residues long. The CDR3 DNA reads as TGTGCCACCGGAGGGACGAAAGAGACCGGGGAGCTGTTTTTT. Protein: CATGGTKETGELFF.

V gene TRBV5-1 combines with J gene TRBJ2-3; 10 bases are a match to TRBD2. V dropped 6 bases and J dropped 6; count of bases not matched to a gene: 7. CDR3 length equals 14 residues. The V gene's germline CDR1 is SGHRS and CDR2 YFSETQ. CDR3: CASTSGGALDTQYF. In DNA form, the CDR3 reads TGCGCCAGCACCAGCGGGGGGGCCTTGGATACGCAGTATTTT.

V is TRBV7-6 and J is TRBJ2-1; 16 bases map to TRBD2. Germline-derived CDR1 and CDR2 are SGHVS and FNYEAQ. V shed 5 bases and J 7 bases; nucleotides not matched to a gene: 5. The CDR3 sequence is 16 residues long. CDR3 loop: CASSRGLAGGQNEQFF. The CDR3 nucleotides are TGTGCCAGCAGCCGGGGACTAGCGGGGGGGCAAAATGAGCAGTTCTTC.

V usage is TRBV6-2 or TRBV6-3 and J usage is TRBJ1-2; TRBD1 might be the D (5 bases). Trimming stripped 2 bases from V and 7 bases from J, with 20 bases between. This CDR3 comprises 16 residues. The germline V gene encodes CDR1 MNHEY and CDR2 SVGEGT. Here the CDR3 reads CASSYHFSARTPGYTF. The CDR3 DNA sequence: TGTGCCAGCAGTTACCATTTTTCGGCAAGGACACCTGGCTACACCTTC.

The rearrangement joins TRBV7-9 to TRBJ2-7; 12 positions match TRBD1. V dropped 1 base and J dropped 5; count of bases not matched to a gene: 6. CDR1 and CDR2 from the germline V gene are SEHNR and FQNEAQ (reference sequence). This CDR3 has 16 amino acids. CDR3 coding DNA: TGTGCCAGCAGCTTAGTTACCGGGACAGGGGGCCACGAGCAGTACTTC. It yields the protein CASSLVTGTGGHEQYF.

V gene TRBV3-1 (or the pseudogene TRBV3-2) combines with J gene TRBJ1-2, with TRBD1 matching 8 bases. The CDR3 has 13 amino acids. CDR1 and CDR2 from the germline V gene are LGHDT and YNNKEL (reference sequence). The V segment lost 6 bases and the J segment 8 bases; nucleotides outside the gene matches: 8. In DNA, the CDR3 is TGTGCCAGCAGACAGTCCAGGGGGCGCGGCTACACCTTC. As protein: CASRQSRGRGYTF.

This chain connects TRBV2 to TRBJ2-2; weak D call: TRBD2 (7 bases). This CDR3 contains 15 residues. Deletions cut 2 bases from V and 4 bases from J, with 11 bases between. Germline loops: CDR1 SNHLY, CDR2 FYNNEI. The CDR3 protein is CASSEQGGGTGELFF. As DNA, the CDR3 is TGTGCCAGCAGTGAACAGGGAGGGGGCACCGGGGAGCTGTTTTTT.

V gene TRBV5-4 combines with J gene TRBJ2-5; TRBD2 aligns across 10 bases. This CDR3 spans 16 amino acids. V gave up 3 bases and J gave up 5 bases; unmatched junction bases: 10. Germline CDR1 and CDR2: SGHNT and YYREEE (reference sequence). The CDR3 DNA follows: TGTGCCAGCAGCTGGGGCAGCGGGGGGGCCGGGGAGACCCAGTACTTC. This gives the protein CASSWGSGGAGETQYF.

The rearrangement joins TRBV6-1 to TRBJ2-4; tentative D call: TRBD1 (6 bases). The CDR3 has 17 residues. Trimming took off 3 bases at V and 4 bases at J, with 19 bases between the two ends. The germline gives CDR1 MNHNS, CDR2 SASEGT. In nucleotides, the CDR3 is TGTGCCAGCAGTGAGAGGACAGCCCCACGGGCGAAAAACATTCAGTACTTC. Encoded protein: CASSERTAPRAKNIQYF.

The chain has TRBV14 and TRBJ2-3; D perhaps matches TRBD2 (7 bases). In germline, CDR1 is SGHDN, CDR2 FVKESK. CDR3 length equals 17 residues. Trimming cost V 4 bases and J 5 bases, with 22 bases left between them. The CDR3 protein is CASSREVGRGRQDTQYF. The CDR3 DNA sequence: TGTGCCAGCAGCCGGGAAGTCGGGCGGGGGCGGCAAGATACGCAGTATTTT.